This entry describes one T cell receptor (beta chain). Its antigen is not known. Germline V gives CDR1 SGHDT, CDR2 YYEEEE. The CDR3 consists of 12 residues. V shed 1 base and J shed 8 bases, with 7 bases lying between them. This sample was taken from a study of cytomegalovirus exposure and HLA in healthy donors. Overall study results and limits: Later analysis demonstrated an association between a missense DCLRE1C variant and TCR beta V- and J-gene trimming. Researchers had no immune exposure information except CMV serostatus available.

60 Vbeta and 13 Jbeta primers were used in PCR. Sequenced by immunoSEQ multiplex PCR; TCRdb stores in-frame clones only, minus some. The data contain tens of thousands of clones, roughly 44% of them singletons. V gene TRBV5-6 combines with J gene TRBJ2-1; D is ambiguous. This clonotype was obtained from a woman aged 45-65 years in good health and CMV-seronegative. Sequences were obtained from PBMCs. This CDR3 is CASSLNMYEQFF. The CDR3, as DNA: TGTGCCAGCAGCTTGAATATGTATGAGCAGTTCTTC. Drawing the rest from reference TRBV5-6 and TRBJ2-1, the complete variable domain is DAGVTQSPTHLIKTRGQQVTLRCSPKSGHDTVSWYQQALGQGPQFIFQYYEEEERQRGNFPDRFSGHQFPNYSSELNVNALLLGDSALYLCASSLNMYEQFFGPGTRLTVL.